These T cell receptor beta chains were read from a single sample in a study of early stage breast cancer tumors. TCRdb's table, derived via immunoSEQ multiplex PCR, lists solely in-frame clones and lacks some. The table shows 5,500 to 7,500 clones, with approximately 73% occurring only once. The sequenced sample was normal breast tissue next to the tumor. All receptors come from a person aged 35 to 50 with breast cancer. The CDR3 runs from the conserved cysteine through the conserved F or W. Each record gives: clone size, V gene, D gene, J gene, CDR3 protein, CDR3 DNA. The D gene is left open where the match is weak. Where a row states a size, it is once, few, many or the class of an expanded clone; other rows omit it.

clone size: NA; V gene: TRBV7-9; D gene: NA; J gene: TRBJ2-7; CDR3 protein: CASSSEVYEQYF; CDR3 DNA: TGTGCCAGCAGCTCCGAAGTATACGAGCAGTACTTC
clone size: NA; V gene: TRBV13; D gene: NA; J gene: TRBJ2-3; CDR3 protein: CASSLAGWSTDTQYF; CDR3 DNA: TGTGCCAGCAGCTTAGCGGGGTGGAGCACAGATACGCAGTATTTT
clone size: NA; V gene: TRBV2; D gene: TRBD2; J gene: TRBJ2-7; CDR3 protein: CASSPRLAGPTEQYF; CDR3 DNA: TGTGCCAGCAGTCCCCGCCTAGCGGGCCCTACCGAGCAGTACTTC
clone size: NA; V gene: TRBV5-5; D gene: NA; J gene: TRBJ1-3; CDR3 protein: CASFRGSSGNTIYF; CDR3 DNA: TGTGCCAGCTTCAGGGGTAGCTCTGGAAACACCATATATTTT
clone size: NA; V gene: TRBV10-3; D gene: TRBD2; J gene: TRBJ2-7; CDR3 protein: CAISELLTSGYEQYF; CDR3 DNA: TGTGCCATCAGTGAGCTATTGACTAGCGGGTACGAGCAGTACTTC
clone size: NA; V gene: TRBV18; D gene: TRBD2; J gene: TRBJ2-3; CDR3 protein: CASSPLSGTSGRRVPDTQYF; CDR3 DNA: TGTGCCAGCTCACCACTCTCCGGGACTAGCGGGAGGAGGGTCCCAGATACGCAGTATTTT
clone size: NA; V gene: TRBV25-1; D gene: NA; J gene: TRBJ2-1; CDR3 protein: CASSEGEPHNEQFF; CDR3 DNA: TGTGCCAGCAGTGAAGGAGAGCCCCACAATGAGCAGTTCTTC
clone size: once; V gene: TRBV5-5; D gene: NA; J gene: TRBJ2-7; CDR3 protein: CASSLAGSHEQYF; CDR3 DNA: TGTGCCAGCAGCCTCGCTGGGAGCCACGAGCAGTACTTC
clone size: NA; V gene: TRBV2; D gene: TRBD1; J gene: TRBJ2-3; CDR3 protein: CASSEGTGAPDTQYF; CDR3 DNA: TGTGCCAGCAGTGAAGGGACAGGGGCCCCAGATACGCAGTATTTT
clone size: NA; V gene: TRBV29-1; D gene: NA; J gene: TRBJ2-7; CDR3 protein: CSVKSSGYEQYF; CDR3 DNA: TGCAGCGTTAAGAGCTCCGGATACGAGCAGTACTTC
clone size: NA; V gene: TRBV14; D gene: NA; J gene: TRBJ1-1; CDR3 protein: CASSQEEGPNTEAFF; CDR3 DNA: TGTGCCAGCAGCCAAGAGGAGGGGCCGAACACTGAAGCTTTCTTT
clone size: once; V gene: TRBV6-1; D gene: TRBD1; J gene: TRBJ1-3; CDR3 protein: CASSEGDRPGNTIYF; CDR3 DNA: TGTGCCAGCAGTGAGGGGGACAGGCCTGGAAACACCATATATTTT
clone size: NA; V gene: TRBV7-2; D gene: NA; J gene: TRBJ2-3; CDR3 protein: CASSLAGAHSTDTQYF; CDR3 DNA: TGTGCCAGCAGCTTAGCGGGGGCGCATAGCACAGATACGCAGTATTTT
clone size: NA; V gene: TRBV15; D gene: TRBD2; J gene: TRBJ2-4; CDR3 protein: CATSVSTSALNIQYF; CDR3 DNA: TGTGCCACCAGCGTCTCGACTAGCGCCCTAAACATTCAGTACTTC
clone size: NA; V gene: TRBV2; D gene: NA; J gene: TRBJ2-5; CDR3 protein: CASANTRGTQETQYF; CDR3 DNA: TGTGCCAGCGCTAATACTAGAGGTACGCAAGAGACCCAGTACTTC
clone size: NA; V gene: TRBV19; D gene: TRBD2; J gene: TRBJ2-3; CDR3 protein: CASSKGSGTSTDTQYF; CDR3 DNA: TGTGCCAGTAGTAAAGGGAGCGGGACTAGCACAGATACGCAGTATTTT
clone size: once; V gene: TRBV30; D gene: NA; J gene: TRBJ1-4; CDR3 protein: CAWSGGGTNEKLFF; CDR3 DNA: TGTGCCTGGTCCGGTGGGGGGACTAATGAAAAACTGTTTTTT
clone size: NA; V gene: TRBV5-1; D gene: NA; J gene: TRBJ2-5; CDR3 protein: CASSSSSRTETQYF; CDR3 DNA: TGCGCCAGCAGCTCCTCCTCGCGGACCGAGACCCAGTACTTC
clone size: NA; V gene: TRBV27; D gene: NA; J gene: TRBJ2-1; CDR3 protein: CASSLSSSWGNEQFF; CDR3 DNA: TGTGCCAGCAGTTTATCGTCTTCGTGGGGGAATGAGCAGTTCTTC
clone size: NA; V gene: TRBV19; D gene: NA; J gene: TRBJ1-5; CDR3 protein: CASSSDRRNQPQHF; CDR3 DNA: TGTGCCAGTAGTTCAGACAGGCGCAATCAGCCCCAGCATTTT
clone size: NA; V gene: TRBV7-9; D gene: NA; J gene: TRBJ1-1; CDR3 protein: CASSLEQGVNTEAFF; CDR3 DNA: TGTGCCAGCAGCTTAGAGCAGGGCGTGAACACTGAAGCTTTCTTT
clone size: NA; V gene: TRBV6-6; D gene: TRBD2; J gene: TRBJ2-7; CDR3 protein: CASSFTSGISEQYF; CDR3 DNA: TGTGCCAGCAGTTTTACTAGCGGGATCAGCGAGCAGTACTTC
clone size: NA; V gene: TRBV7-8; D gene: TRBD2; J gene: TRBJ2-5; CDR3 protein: CASSVPSGSSQETQYF; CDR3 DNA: TGTGCCAGCAGCGTACCTAGCGGGAGTTCCCAAGAGACCCAGTACTTC
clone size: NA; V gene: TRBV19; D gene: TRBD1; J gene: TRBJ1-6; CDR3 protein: CASRWTGGGSPLHF; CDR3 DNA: TGTGCCAGTCGATGGACAGGAGGAGGGTCACCCCTCCACTTT
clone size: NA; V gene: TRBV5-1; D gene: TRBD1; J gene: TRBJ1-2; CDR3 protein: CASSPGQGTNYGYTF; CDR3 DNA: TGCGCCAGCAGCCCGGGACAGGGGACAAACTATGGCTACACCTTC
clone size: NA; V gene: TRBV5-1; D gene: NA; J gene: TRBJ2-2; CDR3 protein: CASSLVTGLNTGELFF; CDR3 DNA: TGCGCCAGCAGCTTGGTGACTGGACTGAACACCGGGGAGCTGTTTTTT
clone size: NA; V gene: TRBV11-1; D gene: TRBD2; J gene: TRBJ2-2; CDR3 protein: CASSPGTSGTTGELFF; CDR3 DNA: TGTGCCAGCAGCCCCGGGACTAGCGGGACGACCGGGGAGCTGTTTTTT
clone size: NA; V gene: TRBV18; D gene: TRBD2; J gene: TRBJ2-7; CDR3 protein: CASSPGPAGGSYEQYF; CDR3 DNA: TGTGCCAGCTCACCGGGGCCCGCGGGAGGATCCTACGAGCAGTACTTC
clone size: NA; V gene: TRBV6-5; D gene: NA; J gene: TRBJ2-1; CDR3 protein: CASSYRSGVSRNEQFF; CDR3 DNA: TGTGCCAGCAGTTACAGGTCGGGTGTTTCACGCAATGAGCAGTTCTTC